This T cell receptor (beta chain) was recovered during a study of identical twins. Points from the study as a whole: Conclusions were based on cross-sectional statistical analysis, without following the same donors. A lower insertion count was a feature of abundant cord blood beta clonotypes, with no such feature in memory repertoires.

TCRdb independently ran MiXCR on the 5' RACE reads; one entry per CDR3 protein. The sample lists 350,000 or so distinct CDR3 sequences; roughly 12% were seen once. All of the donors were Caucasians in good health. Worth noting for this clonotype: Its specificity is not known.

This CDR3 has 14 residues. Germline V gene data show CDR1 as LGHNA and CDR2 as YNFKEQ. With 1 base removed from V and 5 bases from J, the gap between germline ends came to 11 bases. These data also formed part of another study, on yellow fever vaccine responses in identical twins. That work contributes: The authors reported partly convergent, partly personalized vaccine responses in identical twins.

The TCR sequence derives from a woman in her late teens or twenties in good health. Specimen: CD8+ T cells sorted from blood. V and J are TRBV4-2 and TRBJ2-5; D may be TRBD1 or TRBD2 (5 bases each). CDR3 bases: TGTGCCAGCAGCCAAGTCGGGGCCACCGAGACCCAGTACTTC. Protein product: CASSQVGATETQYF.